These 29 T cell receptor beta chains share one sample of origin, sequenced in a study of blood T cell repertoires in COVID-19. TCRdb keeps only in-frame clones here, not all; method: immunoSEQ multiplex PCR. The sample contains about 260,000 clones, approximately 90% of which appear only once. The source material was PBMCs or T cells enriched from blood (not recorded which). These receptors came from a man in his fifties or sixties who had been exposed to COVID-19.

The CDR3 DNA is TGTGCCAGTAGTTTAGGACAGGGGCAGAACACTGAAGCTTTCTTT. Amino acids: CASSLGQGQNTEAFF. This chain joins TRBV19 and TRBJ1-1, with 9 bases aligning to TRBD1. Germline V CDR1 and CDR2: LNHDA, SQIVND (reference sequence). The CDR3 runs to 15 residues. The J segment lost 1 base and the V segment lost 5 bases, leaving 5 bases of the junction unmatched.

The rearrangement joins TRBV5-1 to TRBJ2-3, with D possibly being TRBD2 (5 bases). The V gene lost 6 bases and the J gene lost 1 base, with 12 bases spanning the gap. Germline assignment: CDR1 SGHRS and CDR2 YFSETQ. The CDR3 has 14 residues. CDR3 region: CASTRDGGTDTQYF. CDR3 DNA sequence: TGCGCCAGCACTCGGGATGGTGGCACAGATACGCAGTATTTT.

The V call is TRBV5-4, the J call TRBJ1-4; no clear D. Germline CDR1 and CDR2: SGHNT and YYREEE (reference sequence). V gave up 3 bases and J gave up 2 bases, with 17 bases separating them. This CDR3 comprises 17 residues. The DNA for the CDR3 is TGTGCCAGCAGCTCCGGAGGGTACAGAGTGACTAATGAAAAACTGTTTTTT. Translating gives CASSSGGYRVTNEKLFF.

The V gene is TRBV5-6, the J gene TRBJ2-7; 7 bases fit TRBD2. V gave up 1 base and J gave up 2 bases; unmatched junction bases: 6. The germline gives CDR1 SGHDT, CDR2 YYEEEE. The CDR3 loop spans 15 amino acids. CDR3 region: CASSLRAGVAYEQYV. The CDR3 region has the DNA TGTGCCAGCAGCTTGCGCGCGGGAGTAGCCTACGAGCAGTACGTC.

This clone was counted only a few times. The chain carries TRBV10-3 and TRBJ2-3; 13 nucleotides agree with TRBD2. V gave up 2 bases and J gave up 2 bases; unmatched junction bases: 1. Germline CDR1 is ENHRY and CDR2 is SYGVKD. The CDR3 contains 16 residues. CDR3 DNA: TGTGCCATCAGTGAGGGACTAGCGGGAGCCACAGATACGCAGTATTTT. Translation: CAISEGLAGATDTQYF.

The chain links TRBV19 to TRBJ2-2; 11 nucleotides line up with TRBD2. Trimming cost V 6 bases and J 3 bases; bases outside gene matches: 9. There are 17 residues in the CDR3. Germline V CDR1 and CDR2: LNHDA, SQIVND (reference sequence). This chain's CDR3 is CASSPTGTSGYTGELFF. CDR3 sequence (DNA): TGTGCCAGTAGCCCCACGGGGACTAGCGGTTACACCGGGGAGCTGTTTTTT.

This sequence joins TRBV7-2 and TRBJ1-4; D might be TRBD1 (6 bases). Germline CDR1 reads SGHTA; CDR2 reads FQGNSA. The V end lost 6 bases, the J end lost 4 bases, and 15 bases lay between the germline ends. CDR3 length: 15 amino acids. CDR3 in amino acids: CASRYTGWDNEKLFF. The CDR3 coding sequence is TGTGCCAGCAGATATACAGGGTGGGATAATGAAAAACTGTTTTTT.

This chain joins TRBV5-1 and TRBJ2-7, with D maybe TRBD1 (5 bases). CDR3 length: 16 amino acids. V was shortened by 4 bases and J by 4 bases, with 21 bases between the two germline ends. Germline loops: CDR1 SGHRS, CDR2 YFSETQ. CDR3 nucleotides: TGCGCCAGCAGCCAGGATATGAGGCAGGGATTATACGAGCAGTACTTC. Translating it yields CASSQDMRQGLYEQYF.

V is TRBV2 and J is TRBJ1-1; 10 bases fit TRBD1. V trimming: 10 bases; J trimming: 11 bases; junction bases outside the gene matches: 13. The CDR3 runs to 13 residues. Germline lookup yields CDR1 SNHLY and CDR2 FYNNEI. CDR3 region: CATGQGVKGVAFF. The CDR3 DNA reads TGTGCCACCGGACAGGGGGTGAAGGGTGTTGCTTTCTTT.

The chain combines TRBV6-2 or TRBV6-3 with TRBJ2-5; D is undetermined. Germline CDR1 is MNHEY and CDR2 is SVGEGT. The germline V and J ends were trimmed by 5 bases and 5 bases, with 9 bases remaining between them. CDR3 length equals 12 residues. CDR3 DNA sequence: TGTGCCAGCAGTGTAAATCAGGAGACCCAGTACTTC. This codes for CASSVNQETQYF.

V and J are TRBV6-2 or TRBV6-3 and TRBJ1-2; the D gene is possibly TRBD1 (6 bases). Germline CDR1 and CDR2: MNHEY and SVGEGT. V shed 2 bases and J shed 6 bases, with 7 bases lying between them. This CDR3 is 12 amino acids long. CDR3 in DNA: TGTGCCAGCAGTTACAGGGGGAATGGCTACACCTTC. Translation gives CASSYRGNGYTF.

The DNA for the CDR3 is TGCGCCAGCAGCTTGACTCTGGCTAGCGGGGTCACCTACAATGAGCAGTTCTTC. Protein product: CASSLTLASGVTYNEQFF. The V gene is TRBV5-1, the J gene TRBJ2-1, with 9 bases aligning to TRBD2. The J segment lost 2 bases and the V segment lost 1 base, leaving 10 bases of the junction unmatched. Per the germline V gene, CDR1 is SGHRS and CDR2 is YFSETQ. The CDR3 sequence is 18 residues long.

The chain is built from TRBV18 and TRBJ1-1; TRBD1 might be the D (5 bases). The CDR3 spans 14 residues. Germline values: CDR1 KGHSH, CDR2 LQKENI. V lost 6 bases, J lost 1 base, and 12 bases lay in between. CDR3 amino acids: CASSRATKNTEAFF. The CDR3 region has the DNA TGTGCCAGCTCCAGGGCAACTAAGAACACTGAAGCTTTCTTT.

The rearrangement uses TRBV10-3 and TRBJ2-6; 10 bases align to TRBD1. The germline V gene has CDR1 ENHRY and CDR2 SYGVKD. V lost 7 bases to trimming and J lost 0 bases; unmatched junction nucleotides: 6. The CDR3 extends over 17 amino acids. The CDR3 DNA sequence: TGTGCCATCACACGGGGACAGGGGACCTCTGGGGCCAACGTCCTGACTTTC. Amino acid sequence: CAITRGQGTSGANVLTF.

On this clone: Other DNA sequences within the sample encode an identical CDR3. This chain uses TRBV7-3 with TRBJ1-1; D unclear. This CDR3 is 13 amino acids long. The germline V gene has CDR1 SGHTA and CDR2 FQGTGA. V lost 5 bases, J lost 0 bases, and 7 bases lay in between. CDR3 sequence reads: CASSRGMNTEAFF. In DNA form, the CDR3 reads TGTGCCAGCAGCCGAGGCATGAACACTGAAGCTTTCTTT.

The CDR3 DNA reads TGCGCCAGCAAGGAGGGGTCGAGCACTGAAGCTTTCTTT. Its protein is CASKEGSSTEAFF. The chain carries TRBV5-1 and TRBJ1-1; D possibly corresponds to TRBD1 (5 bases). The CDR3 runs to 13 residues. CDR1 and CDR2 (germline): SGHRS, YFSETQ. Trimming took off 6 bases at V and 4 bases at J, with 13 bases between the two ends.

The V and J genes are TRBV9 and TRBJ2-7; 7 bases are shared with TRBD1. The germline V gene encodes CDR1 SGDLS and CDR2 YYNGEE. Trimming removed 4 bases from V and 2 bases from J; junction bases left unmatched: 6. The CDR3 contains 14 residues. CDR3 coding DNA: TGTGCCAGCAGCTTGACAGGGACGACCTACGAGCAGTACTTC. Its translation: CASSLTGTTYEQYF.

The genes are TRBV12-3 or TRBV12-4 and TRBJ2-1; TRBD2 might be the D (5 bases). Trimming took 6 bases from V and 15 from J, leaving 18 bases between them. This CDR3 contains 12 residues. The CDR3 bases are TGTGCCAGCAGACTAGAAAACCTAGTCCTGTTCTTC. It translates to CASRLENLVLFF.

This chain uses TRBV5-1 with TRBJ1-5; weak D call: TRBD1 (5 bases). This CDR3 spans 14 amino acids. Germline V lookup: CDR1 SGHRS, CDR2 YFSETQ. Trimming pared 0 bases from V and 7 bases from J, leaving 11 bases between. The CDR3 is CASSLEGAGQPQHF. The CDR3, as DNA: TGCGCCAGCAGCTTGGAAGGGGCAGGACAGCCCCAGCATTTT.

The genes are TRBV29-1 and TRBJ1-2; D gene unclear. CDR3 length: 11 residues. Trimming removed 5 bases at V and 7 bases at J, with 11 bases between. The germline V gene encodes CDR1 SQVTM and CDR2 ANQGSEA. The CDR3 DNA is TGCAGCGTTTTACGGGTCAGTGGCTACACCTTC. It yields the protein CSVLRVSGYTF.

V is TRBV6-2 or TRBV6-3 and J is TRBJ1-2, with TRBD1 as a possible D gene (6 bases). The V end was cut by 7 bases, the J end by 4 bases, with 16 bases between. CDR3 length equals 14 residues. The germline V gene has CDR1 MNHEY and CDR2 SVGEGT. The CDR3 DNA reads as TGTGCCAGCACCCCCACAGGGTATGGCTATGGCTACACCTTC. Encoded protein: CASTPTGYGYGYTF.

The V gene is TRBV13, the J gene TRBJ1-5; D not certain. The ends were cut back, 0 bases at V and 4 bases at J, with 7 bases in the middle. This CDR3 region has 14 residues. The V gene's germline CDR1 is PRHDT and CDR2 FYEKMQ (reference sequence). Written as DNA, the CDR3 is TGTGCCAGCAGCTTAGGGGCAGTTAATCAGCCCCAGCATTTT. It is translated as CASSLGAVNQPQHF. The whole variable domain, filled in from reference TRBV13 and TRBJ1-5, reads AAGVIQSPRHLIKEKRETATLKCYPIPRHDTVYWYQQGPGQDPQFLISFYEKMQSDKGSIPDRFSAQQFSDYHSELNMSSLELGDSALYFCASSLGAVNQPQHFGDGTRLSIL.

The chain couples TRBV10-2 to TRBJ2-3, with TRBD1 matching over 9 bases. Germline values: CDR1 WSHSY, CDR2 SAAADI. V shed 5 bases and J 3 bases; nucleotides not matched to a gene: 3. This CDR3 comprises 14 residues. CDR3 sequence reads: CASSKGQGTDTQYF. The DNA for the CDR3 is TGCGCCAGCAGTAAGGGACAGGGTACAGATACGCAGTATTTT.

The V and J genes are TRBV27 and TRBJ1-5; D gene unclear. The CDR3 totals 15 residues. Per the germline V gene, CDR1 is MNHEY and CDR2 is SMNVEV (reference sequence). The V end was cut by 0 bases, the J end by 7 bases, with 13 bases between. The CDR3 spells CASSLSWGAQQPQHF. DNA for the CDR3: TGTGCCAGCAGTTTATCTTGGGGAGCGCAGCAGCCCCAGCATTTT.

The chain is built from TRBV11-3 and TRBJ1-1; possibly TRBD1 for D (6 bases). This CDR3 has 16 residues. Germline loops: CDR1 SGHNT, CDR2 YENEEA. V lost 5 bases and J 1 base, leaving 17 bases between the germline ends. CDR3 amino acids: CASSPVRGLQNTEAFF. The CDR3 DNA is TGTGCCAGCAGCCCTGTCAGGGGCTTACAGAACACTGAAGCTTTCTTT. Supplemented by reference TRBV11-3 and TRBJ1-1, the full variable domain reads EAGVVQSPRYKIIEKKQPVAFWCNPISGHNTLYWYLQNLGQGPELLIRYENEEAVDDSQLPKDRFSAERLKGVDSTLKIQPAELGDSAVYLCASSPVRGLQNTEAFFGQGTRLTVV.

V is TRBV6-2 or TRBV6-3 and J is TRBJ2-5; D might be TRBD2 (5 bases). The V gene lost 5 bases and the J gene lost 5 bases, with 15 bases spanning the gap. Per germline, CDR1 MNHEY and CDR2 SVGEGT. The CDR3 is 14 residues long. CDR3 sequence reads: CASSGRGSRETQYF. The CDR3 bases are TGTGCCAGCAGTGGCCGGGGTTCGAGGGAGACCCAGTACTTC.

Turning to this clone: This sample includes further DNA sequences coding for the same CDR3. V usage is TRBV2 and J usage is TRBJ1-2; the D is unclear. There are 12 residues in the CDR3. Germline V gives CDR1 SNHLY, CDR2 FYNNEI. The V end lost 6 bases, the J end lost 4 bases, and 9 bases lay between the germline ends. The CDR3 DNA sequence: TGTGCCAGCAGGCGGGGAGTCTATGGCTACACCTTC. Protein sequence: CASRRGVYGYTF.

This chain joins TRBV10-2 and TRBJ1-5, with 7 bases that match TRBD1. The CDR3 length is 16 residues. Germline V gene data show CDR1 as WSHSY and CDR2 as SAAADI. Trimming at V came to 6 bases and at J to 5 bases, leaving 13 bases not matched to a gene. The CDR3 here is CASSARGGAGYQPQHF. CDR3 in DNA: TGCGCCAGCAGCGCCAGAGGGGGCGCCGGTTATCAGCCCCAGCATTTT.

The V and J genes are TRBV18 and TRBJ1-2, with D possibly matching TRBD1 (5 bases). Per the germline V gene, CDR1 is KGHSH and CDR2 is LQKENI. This CDR3 has 16 amino acids. Trimming left V 1 base short and J 3 bases short, with 15 bases between. CDR3 DNA sequence: TGTGCCAGCTCACCACTCTCCTCAGGGAAGGACTATGGCTACACCTTC. Encoded protein: CASSPLSSGKDYGYTF.